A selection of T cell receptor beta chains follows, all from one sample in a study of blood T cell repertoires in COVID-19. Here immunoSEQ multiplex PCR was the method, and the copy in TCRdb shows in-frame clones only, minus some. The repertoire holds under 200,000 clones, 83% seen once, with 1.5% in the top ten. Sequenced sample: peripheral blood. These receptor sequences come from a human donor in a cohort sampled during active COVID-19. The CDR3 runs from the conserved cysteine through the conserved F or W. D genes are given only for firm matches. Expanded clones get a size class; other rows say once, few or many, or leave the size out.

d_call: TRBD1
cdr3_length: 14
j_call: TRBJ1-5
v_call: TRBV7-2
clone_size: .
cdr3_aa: CASSPQGVSEPQHF

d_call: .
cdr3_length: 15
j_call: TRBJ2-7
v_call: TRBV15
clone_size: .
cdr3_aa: CATSSPGSLSYEQYF

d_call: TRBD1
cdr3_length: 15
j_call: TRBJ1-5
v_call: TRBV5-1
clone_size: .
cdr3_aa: CASSPTGGDNQPQHF

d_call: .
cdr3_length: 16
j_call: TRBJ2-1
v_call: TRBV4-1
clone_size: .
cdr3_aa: CASSQVGTGGGNEQFF

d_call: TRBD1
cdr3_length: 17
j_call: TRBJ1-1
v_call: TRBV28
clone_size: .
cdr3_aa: CASSFRDRGSVNTEAFF

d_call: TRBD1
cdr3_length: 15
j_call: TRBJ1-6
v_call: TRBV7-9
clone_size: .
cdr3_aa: CASGGQGEGNSPLHF

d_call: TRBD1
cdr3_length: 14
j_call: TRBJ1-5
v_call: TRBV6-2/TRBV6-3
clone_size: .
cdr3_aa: CASSGQGERQPQHF

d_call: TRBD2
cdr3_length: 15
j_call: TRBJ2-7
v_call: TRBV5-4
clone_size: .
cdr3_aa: CASSSGTSGSYEQYF

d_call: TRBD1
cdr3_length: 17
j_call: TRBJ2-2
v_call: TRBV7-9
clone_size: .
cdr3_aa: CASSLSNRGLGTGELFF

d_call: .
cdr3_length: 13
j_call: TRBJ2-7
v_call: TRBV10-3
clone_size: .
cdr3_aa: CAISDGSRYEQYF

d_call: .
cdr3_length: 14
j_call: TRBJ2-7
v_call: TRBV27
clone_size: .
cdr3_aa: CASSFGGLIYEQYF

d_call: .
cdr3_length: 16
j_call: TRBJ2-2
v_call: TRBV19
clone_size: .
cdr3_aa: CASSIRLAQNTGELFF

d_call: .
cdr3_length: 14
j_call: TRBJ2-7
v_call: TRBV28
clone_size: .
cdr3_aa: CASSWGVYPYEQYF

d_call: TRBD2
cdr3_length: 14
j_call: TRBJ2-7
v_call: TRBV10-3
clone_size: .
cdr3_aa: CAISGLAGGDEQYF

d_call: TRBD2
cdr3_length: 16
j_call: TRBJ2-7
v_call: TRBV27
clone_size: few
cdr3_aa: CASSLTSGGSSYEQYF

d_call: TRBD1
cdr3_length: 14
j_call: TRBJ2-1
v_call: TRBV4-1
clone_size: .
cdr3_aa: CASSLRDRVNEQFF

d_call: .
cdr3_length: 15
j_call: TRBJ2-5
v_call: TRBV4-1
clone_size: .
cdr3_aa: CASSPTSWDLETQYF

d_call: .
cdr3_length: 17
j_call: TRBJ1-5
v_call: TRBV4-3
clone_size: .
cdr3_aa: CASSQEHVGASNQPQHF

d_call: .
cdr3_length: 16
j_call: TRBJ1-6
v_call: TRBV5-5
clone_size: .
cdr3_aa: CASSLEVSSYNSPLHF

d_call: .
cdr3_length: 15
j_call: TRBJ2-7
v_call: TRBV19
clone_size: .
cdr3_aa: CASRPDSTPSYEQYF

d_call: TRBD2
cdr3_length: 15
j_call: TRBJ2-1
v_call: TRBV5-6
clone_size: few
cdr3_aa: CASSFTSGVYNEQFF

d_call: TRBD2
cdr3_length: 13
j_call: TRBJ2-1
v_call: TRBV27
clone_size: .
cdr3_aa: CASSLAEYNEQFF

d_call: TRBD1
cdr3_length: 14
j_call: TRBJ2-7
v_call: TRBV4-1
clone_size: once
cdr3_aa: CASSYSGQGYEQYF

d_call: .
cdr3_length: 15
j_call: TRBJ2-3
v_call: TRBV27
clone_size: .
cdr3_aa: CASSSRGTSTDTQYF

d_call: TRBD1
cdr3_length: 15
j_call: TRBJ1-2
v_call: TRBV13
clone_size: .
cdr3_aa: CASSFSQGARDGYTF

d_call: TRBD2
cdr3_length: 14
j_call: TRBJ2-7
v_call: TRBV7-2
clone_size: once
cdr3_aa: CASSPGTSGGEQYF